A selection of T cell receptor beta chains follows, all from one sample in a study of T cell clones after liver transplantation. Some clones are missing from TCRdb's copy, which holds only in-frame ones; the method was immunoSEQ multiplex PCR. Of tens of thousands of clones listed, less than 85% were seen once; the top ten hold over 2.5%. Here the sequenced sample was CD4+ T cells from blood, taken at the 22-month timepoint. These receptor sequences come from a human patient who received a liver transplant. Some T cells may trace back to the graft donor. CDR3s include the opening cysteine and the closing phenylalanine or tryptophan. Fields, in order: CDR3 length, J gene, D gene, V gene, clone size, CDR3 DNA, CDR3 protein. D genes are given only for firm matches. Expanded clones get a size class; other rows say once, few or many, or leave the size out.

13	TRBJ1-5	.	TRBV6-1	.	TGTGCCAGCAGTGAAGCAGGTTATCAGCCCCAGCATTTT	CASSEAGYQPQHF
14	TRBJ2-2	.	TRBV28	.	TGTGCCAGCAGGGCCATAACAACAATCGGGGAGCTGTTTTTT	CASRAITTIGELFF
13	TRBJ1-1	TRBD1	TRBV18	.	TGTGCCAGCTCACCAAACAGGGGCACTGAAGCTTTCTTT	CASSPNRGTEAFF
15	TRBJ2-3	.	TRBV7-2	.	TGTGCCAGCAGCTTAGACCTCCTCGGGACAGATACGCAGTATTTT	CASSLDLLGTDTQYF
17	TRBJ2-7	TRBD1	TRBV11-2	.	TGTGCCAGCAGTCTAACCGGCGGGACAGGGAATCCCTACGAGCAGTACTTC	CASSLTGGTGNPYEQYF
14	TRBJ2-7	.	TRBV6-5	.	TGTGCCAGCAGCATACCGGGACGGACCTACGAGCAGTACTTC	CASSIPGRTYEQYF
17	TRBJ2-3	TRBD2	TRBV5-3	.	TGTGCCAGAAGCGAGGGACTAGCGGGAGGGGAGACAGATACGCAGTATTTT	CARSEGLAGGETDTQYF
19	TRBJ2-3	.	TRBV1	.	TGCACCAGCAGCTCCATACCGCCGCGGGGGACTAGTGAGACAGATACGCAGTATTTT	CTSSSIPPRGTSETDTQYF
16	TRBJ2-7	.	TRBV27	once	TGTGCCAGCAGTTCCCTTTTCGGGGGTAGCTCCTACGAGCAGTACTTC	CASSSLFGGSSYEQYF
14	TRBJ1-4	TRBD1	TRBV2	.	TGTGCCAGCAGCACTAGACAGGGTACTGGAAAACTGTTTTTT	CASSTRQGTGKLFF
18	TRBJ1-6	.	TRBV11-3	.	TGTGCCAGCAGCTTAGATTGGTGGCAGGGAATCTGTGGGTCACCCCTCCACTTT	CASSLDWWQGICGSPLHF
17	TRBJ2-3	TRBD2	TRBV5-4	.	TGTGCCAGCAGCCTGGGACTAGCGGGTGGGAGCACAGATACGCAGTATTTT	CASSLGLAGGSTDTQYF
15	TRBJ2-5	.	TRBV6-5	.	TGTGCCAGCAGTTTAACCGGAAGGAATGTTCAGACCCAGTACTTC	CASSLTGRNVQTQYF
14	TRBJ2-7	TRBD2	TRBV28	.	TGTGCCAGCAGAAACAGCGGGAGGGTATCGGAGCAGTACTTC	CASRNSGRVSEQYF
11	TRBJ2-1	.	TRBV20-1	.	TGCAGTGCTAGCCAAGACAATGAGCAGTTCTTC	CSASQDNEQFF
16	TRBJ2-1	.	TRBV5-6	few	TGTGCCAGCAGCTTGGGCAAGGTATTGTCCTACAATGAGCAGTTCTTC	CASSLGKVLSYNEQFF
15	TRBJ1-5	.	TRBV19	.	TGTGCCAGTAGTATGAGCCAGGGGAATGATCAGCCCCAGCATTTT	CASSMSQGNDQPQHF
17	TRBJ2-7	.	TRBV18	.	TGTGCCAGCTCACCACCACGGTCGGGAACGGGCCCCTACGAGCAGTACTTC	CASSPPRSGTGPYEQYF
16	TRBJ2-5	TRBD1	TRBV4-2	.	TGTGCCAGCAGTCGCCGCACCGGGACAGGGGGAGAGACCCAGTACTTC	CASSRRTGTGGETQYF
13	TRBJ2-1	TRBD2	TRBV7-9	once	TGTGCCAGCAGCTTTAGCGGGAGCAGTGAGCAGTTCTTC	CASSFSGSSEQFF
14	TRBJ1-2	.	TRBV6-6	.	TGTGCCAGCAGGGGGGAGGGTTCCAACTATGGCTACACCTTC	CASRGEGSNYGYTF
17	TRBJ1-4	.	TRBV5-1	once	TGCGCCAGCAGCTTGGGGGACGAGGGAAACGCTAATGAAAAACTGTTTTTT	CASSLGDEGNANEKLFF
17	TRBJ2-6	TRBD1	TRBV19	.	TGTGCCAGTAGGGGACAGGGGGCAATAGGTGGGGCCAACGTCCTGACTTTC	CASRGQGAIGGANVLTF
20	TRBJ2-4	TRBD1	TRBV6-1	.	TGTGCCAGCAGTGAAAGTATCGGACAGGGAGTGATAGGGGGGAAAAACATTCAGTACTTC	CASSESIGQGVIGGKNIQYF
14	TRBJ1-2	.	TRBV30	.	TGTGCCTGGAGTGTACAGGAGTATAACTATGGCTACACCTTC	CAWSVQEYNYGYTF
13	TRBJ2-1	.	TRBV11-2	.	TGTGCCAGCAGCTTCGAGAATCCGGGTGAGCAGTTCTTC	CASSFENPGEQFF
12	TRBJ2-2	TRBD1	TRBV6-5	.	TGTGCCAGCAGTAGGGACAGCGGGGAGCTGTTTTTT	CASSRDSGELFF
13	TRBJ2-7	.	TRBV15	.	TGTGCCACGGGGAAATTCAGGGACTACGAGCAGTACTTC	CATGKFRDYEQYF
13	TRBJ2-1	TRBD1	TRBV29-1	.	TGCAGCGTTGTGCGGACAGGGGCCAATGAGCAGTTCTTC	CSVVRTGANEQFF
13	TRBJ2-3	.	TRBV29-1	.	TGCAGCGTTGAGAGCCCTGGCACAGATACGCAGTATTTT	CSVESPGTDTQYF
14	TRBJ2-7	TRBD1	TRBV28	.	TGTGCCAGCAGGACTGGACAGGGAGTTTACGAGCAGTACTTC	CASRTGQGVYEQYF
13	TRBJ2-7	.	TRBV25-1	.	TGTGCCAGCAGTGCCCGTGGAGGCTACGAGCAGTACTTC	CASSARGGYEQYF
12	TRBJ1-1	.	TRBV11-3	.	TGTGCCAGCAGCACGGGTACGGAAGAAGCTTTCTTT	CASSTGTEEAFF
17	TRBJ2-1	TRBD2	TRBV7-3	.	TGTGCCAGCAGCGCATTGGAGGGGACTAGCGTAAACAATGAGCAGTTCTTC	CASSALEGTSVNNEQFF
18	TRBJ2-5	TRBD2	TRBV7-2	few	TGTGCCAGCAGCTTACTTTTCCCCACTAGCGGGGGGGTGGAGACCCAGTACTTC	CASSLLFPTSGGVETQYF
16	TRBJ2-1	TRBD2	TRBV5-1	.	TGCGCCAGCGGCCTGAGACTAGCGGATTCCTACAATGAGCAGTTCTTC	CASGLRLADSYNEQFF
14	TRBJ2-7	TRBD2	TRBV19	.	TGTGCCAGTAGTACACTAGCGGGGGAATACGAGCAGTACTTC	CASSTLAGEYEQYF
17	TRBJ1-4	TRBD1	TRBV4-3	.	TGCGCCAGCACCCCAGTTCTAGCCCGGGACAGAGGGGAAAAACTGTTTTTT	CASTPVLARDRGEKLFF
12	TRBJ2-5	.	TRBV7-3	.	TGTGCCAGGCCCCCTCGCCAAGAGACCCAGTACTTC	CARPPRQETQYF
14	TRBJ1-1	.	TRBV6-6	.	TGTGCCAGCAGATACGACAGCAGGGGCACTGAAGCTTTCTTT	CASRYDSRGTEAFF